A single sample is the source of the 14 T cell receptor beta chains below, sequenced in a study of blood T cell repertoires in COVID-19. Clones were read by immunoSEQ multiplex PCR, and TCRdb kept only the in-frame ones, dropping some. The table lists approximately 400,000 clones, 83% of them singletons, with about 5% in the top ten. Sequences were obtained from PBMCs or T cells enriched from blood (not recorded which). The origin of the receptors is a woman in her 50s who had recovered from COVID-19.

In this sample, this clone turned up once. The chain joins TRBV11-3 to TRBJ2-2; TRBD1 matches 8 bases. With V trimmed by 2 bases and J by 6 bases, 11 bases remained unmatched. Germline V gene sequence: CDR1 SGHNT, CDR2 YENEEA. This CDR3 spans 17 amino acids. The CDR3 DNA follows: TGTGCCAGCAGCTTAACTTCGGACAGGGCTGGGGCCGGGGAGCTGTTTTTT. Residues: CASSLTSDRAGAGELFF.

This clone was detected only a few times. The CDR3 DNA follows: TGTGCCAGCAGTCGCTACCTCGCTGGTATGAACACTGAAGCTTTCTTT. Translated, it gives CASSRYLAGMNTEAFF. The genes are TRBV5-6 and TRBJ1-1; unclear D gene. The CDR3 is 16 amino acids. Germline assignment: CDR1 SGHDT and CDR2 YYEEEE. V was cut by 5 bases and J by 0 bases, with 17 bases left in between. Using reference TRBV5-6 and TRBJ1-1 for the parts outside the CDR3, the full variable domain is DAGVTQSPTHLIKTRGQQVTLRCSPKSGHDTVSWYQQALGQGPQFIFQYYEEEERQRGNFPDRFSGHQFPNYSSELNVNALLLGDSALYLCASSRYLAGMNTEAFFGQGTRLTVV.

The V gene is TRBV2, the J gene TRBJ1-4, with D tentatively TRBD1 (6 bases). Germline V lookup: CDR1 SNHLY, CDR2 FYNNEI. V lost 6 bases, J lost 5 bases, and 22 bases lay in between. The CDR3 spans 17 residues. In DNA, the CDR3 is TGTGCCAGCAGGTACAGGTTTGGGGGCAGATCCAATGAAAAACTGTTTTTT. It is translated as CASRYRFGGRSNEKLFF. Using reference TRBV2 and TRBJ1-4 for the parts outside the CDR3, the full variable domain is EPEVTQTPSHQVTQMGQEVILRCVPISNHLYFYWYRQILGQKVEFLVSFYNNEISEKSEIFDDQFSVERPDGSNFTLKIRSTKLEDSAMYFCASRYRFGGRSNEKLFFGSGTQLSVL.

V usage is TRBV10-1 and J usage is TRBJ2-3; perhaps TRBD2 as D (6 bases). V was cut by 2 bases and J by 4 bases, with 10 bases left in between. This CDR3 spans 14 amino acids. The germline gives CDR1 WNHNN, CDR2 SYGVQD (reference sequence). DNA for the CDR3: TGCGCCAGCAGTGAGGGGGGGAGCGCAGATACGCAGTATTTT. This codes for CASSEGGSADTQYF.

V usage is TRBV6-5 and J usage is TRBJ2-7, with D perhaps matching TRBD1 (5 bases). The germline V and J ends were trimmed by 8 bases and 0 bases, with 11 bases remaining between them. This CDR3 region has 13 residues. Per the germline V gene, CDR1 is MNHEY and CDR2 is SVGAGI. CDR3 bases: TGTGCCAGCTGGGGCCAGGTCTCCTACGAGCAGTACTTC. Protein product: CASWGQVSYEQYF.

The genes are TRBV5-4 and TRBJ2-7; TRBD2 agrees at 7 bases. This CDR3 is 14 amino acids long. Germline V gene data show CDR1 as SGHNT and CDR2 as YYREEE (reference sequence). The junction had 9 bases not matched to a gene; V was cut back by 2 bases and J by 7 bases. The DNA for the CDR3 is TGTGCCAGCAGCTTTATCGGCGGGCGGGGGGAGCAGTACTTC. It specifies CASSFIGGRGEQYF.

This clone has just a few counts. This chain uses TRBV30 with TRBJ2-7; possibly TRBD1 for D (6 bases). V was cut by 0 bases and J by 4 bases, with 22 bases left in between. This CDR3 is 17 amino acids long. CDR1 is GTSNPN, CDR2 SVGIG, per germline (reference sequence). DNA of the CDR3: TGTGCCTGGAGTGTACACGTCGGGCAGGGGAAGGCGTACGAGCAGTACTTC. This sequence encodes CAWSVHVGQGKAYEQYF.

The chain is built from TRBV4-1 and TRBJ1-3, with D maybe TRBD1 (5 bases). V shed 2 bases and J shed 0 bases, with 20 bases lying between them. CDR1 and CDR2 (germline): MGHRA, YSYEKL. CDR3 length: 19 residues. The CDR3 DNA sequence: TGCGCCAGCAGCCAAAAGTTGGGGGGGGGTCTTAACTCTGGAAACACCATATATTTT. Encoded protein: CASSQKLGGGLNSGNTIYF.

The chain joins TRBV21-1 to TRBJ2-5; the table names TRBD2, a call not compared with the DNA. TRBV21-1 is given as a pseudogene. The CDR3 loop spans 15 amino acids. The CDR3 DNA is TGTGCCACCCTTTATAGCGGGAGCACCCAAGAGACCCAGTACTTC. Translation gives CATLYSGSTQETQYF.

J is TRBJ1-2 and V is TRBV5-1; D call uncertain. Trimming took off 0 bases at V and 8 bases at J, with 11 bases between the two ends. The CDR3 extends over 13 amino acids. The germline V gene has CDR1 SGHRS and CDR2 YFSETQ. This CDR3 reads CASSLDGGEGYTF. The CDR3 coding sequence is TGCGCCAGCAGCTTGGACGGAGGTGAAGGCTACACCTTC.

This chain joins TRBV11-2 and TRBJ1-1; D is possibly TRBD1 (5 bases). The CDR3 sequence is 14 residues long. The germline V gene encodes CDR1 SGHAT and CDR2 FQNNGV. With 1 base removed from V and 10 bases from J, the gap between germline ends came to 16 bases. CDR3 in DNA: TGTGCCAGCAGCTTAGTGGCAGGGTCCCCCCCAGCTTTCTTT. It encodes CASSLVAGSPPAFF.

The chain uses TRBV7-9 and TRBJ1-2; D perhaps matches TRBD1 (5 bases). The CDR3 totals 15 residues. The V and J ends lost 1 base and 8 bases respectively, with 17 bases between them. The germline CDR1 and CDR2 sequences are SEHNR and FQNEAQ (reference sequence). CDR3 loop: CASSLGGSLGAGYTF. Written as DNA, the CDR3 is TGTGCCAGCAGCTTAGGGGGATCTCTAGGGGCCGGCTACACCTTC. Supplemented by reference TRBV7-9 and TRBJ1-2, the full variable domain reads DTGVSQNPRHKITKRGQNVTFRCDPISEHNRLYWYRQTLGQGPEFLTYFQNEAQLEKSRLLSDRFSAERPKGSFSTLEIQRTEQGDSAMYLCASSLGGSLGAGYTFGSGTRLTVV.

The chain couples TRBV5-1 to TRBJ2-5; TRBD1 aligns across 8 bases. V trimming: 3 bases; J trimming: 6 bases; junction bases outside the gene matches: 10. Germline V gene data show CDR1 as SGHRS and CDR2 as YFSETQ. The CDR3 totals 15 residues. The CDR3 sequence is CASSSYGQGFKTQYF. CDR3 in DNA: TGCGCCAGCAGCTCTTATGGACAGGGCTTTAAGACCCAGTACTTC.

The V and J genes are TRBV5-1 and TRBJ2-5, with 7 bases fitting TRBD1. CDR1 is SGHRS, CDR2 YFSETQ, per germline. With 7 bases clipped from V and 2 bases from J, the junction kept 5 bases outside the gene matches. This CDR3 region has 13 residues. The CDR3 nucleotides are TGCGCCAGCGGGGAGACAGGGCAAGAGACCCAGTACTTC. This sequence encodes CASGETGQETQYF.